This T cell receptor beta chain was captured in a study of cytomegalovirus exposure and HLA in healthy donors. Whole-study context: Membership in the Caucasian-associated ancestry cluster was found for 81% of roughly 400 genotyped donors.

With respect to this clone: Antigen unknown.

PCR used 60 Vbeta primers and 13 Jbeta primers. The data were produced by immunoSEQ multiplex PCR, yet TCRdb's version contains in-frame clones alone and is incomplete. The top ten clones hold more than 2.5% of a sample with 160,000 or so clones, about two thirds of them seen once. Overall study findings and caveats: In a later analysis, CMV-associated beta chains were mostly HLA-associated, it appeared. Reports indicated that the classifier achieved high specificity and sensitivity in diagnosing cytomegalovirus status. In the analysis, some V segments, TRBV6-2 and TRBV6-3 included, were excluded as indistinguishable.

The length of the CDR3 is 15 residues. Germline V gene lookup returns CDR1 SGHVS and CDR2 FNYEAQ. Trimming shortened V by 4 bases and J by 0 bases, and 12 bases separated the two germline ends. This clonotype was sampled from a woman in her twenties or thirties in good health and CMV-seronegative. The specimen sequenced was PBMCs. V usage is TRBV7-6 and J usage is TRBJ1-1; no clear D gene. The CDR3 here is CASSSREAMNTEAFF. In nucleotides, the CDR3 is TGTGCCAGCAGCTCCCGGGAGGCTATGAACACTGAAGCTTTCTTT.